This is a list of T cell receptor beta chains from one sample in a study of Graves' ophthalmopathy and Graves' hyperthyroidism. TCRdb analysed the multiplex PCR reads with MiXCR anew, one entry per CDR3 protein. Of 200,000 to 250,000 distinct CDR3 sequences in the sample, approximately 21% were seen once. Sequenced sample: peripheral blood. These receptor sequences come from a woman between 45 and 65 years old with Graves' ophthalmopathy. Each CDR3 is given with its conserved first and last residue. Each record gives: J gene, clone size, D gene, V gene, CDR3 protein, CDR3 DNA. The D gene is left open where the match is weak. Clone size is shown for a subset of rows, as once, few, many or a class of expanded clone.

TRBJ2-5	few	-	TRBV4-1	CASSRNDRSQETQYF	TGCGCCAGCAGCCGAAACGACAGGTCTCAAGAGACCCAGTACTTC
TRBJ1-1	-	-	TRBV27	CASSLSGGDYLFTEAFF	TGTGCCAGCAGTTTATCGGGGGGCGATTATCTGTTTACTGAAGCTTTCTTT
TRBJ2-5	-	TRBD2	TRBV7-2	CASSLRGAGGEETQYF	TGTGCCAGCAGCTTACGCGGGGCGGGGGGCGAAGAGACCCAGTACTTC
TRBJ2-5	many	-	TRBV6-1	CASRPPGRPQETQYF	TGTGCCAGCAGACCCCCGGGACGACCCCAAGAGACCCAGTACTTC
TRBJ2-5	many	-	TRBV7-2	CASSYRAETQYF	TGTGCCAGCAGTTACAGGGCGGAGACCCAGTACTTC
TRBJ2-5	many	-	TRBV9	CASSWDYQETQYF	TGTGCCAGCAGCTGGGACTACCAAGAGACCCAGTACTTC
TRBJ2-7	-	-	TRBV6-1	CASTAGWEAYEQYF	TGTGCCAGCACCGCGGGGTGGGAGGCCTACGAGCAGTACTTC
TRBJ2-7	many	TRBD1	TRBV28	CASSLLRDRSSYEQYF	TGTGCCAGCAGTTTACTCCGGGACAGGAGCTCCTACGAGCAGTACTTC
TRBJ2-7	-	-	TRBV27	CASSFGFTYEQYF	TGTGCCAGCAGTTTCGGCTTTACATACGAGCAGTACTTC
TRBJ2-5	-	-	TRBV28	CASSLSSPGEETQYF	TGTGCCAGCAGTTTATCATCTCCGGGGGAAGAGACCCAGTACTTC
TRBJ1-1	many	TRBD1	TRBV20-1	CSAFDREGPVTEAFF	TGCAGTGCCTTTGACAGGGAAGGACCGGTTACTGAAGCTTTCTTT
TRBJ1-3	many	-	TRBV20-1	CSASHREIGNTIYF	TGCAGTGCCAGCCACCGGGAGATAGGAAACACCATATATTTT
TRBJ2-7	-	-	TRBV2	CASTPGPFYEQYF	TGTGCCAGCACCCCGGGACCGTTCTACGAGCAGTACTTC
TRBJ2-7	many	-	TRBV5-1	CASSLGGGAGYEQYF	TGCGCCAGCAGCTTGGGTGGAGGTGCCGGCTACGAGCAGTACTTC
TRBJ2-7	-	TRBD2	TRBV7-2	CASSPAGTSVHEQYF	TGTGCCAGCAGCCCAGCCGGGACTAGCGTTCACGAGCAGTACTTC
TRBJ2-7	many	-	TRBV7-8	CASSIGGGAYEQYF	TGTGCCAGCAGTATAGGGGGGGGGGCCTACGAGCAGTACTTC
TRBJ1-2	few	-	TRBV6-5	CASSSLNYGYTF	TGTGCCAGCAGTTCCCTTAACTATGGCTACACCTTC
TRBJ2-2	once	-	TRBV28	CASRTRVTGELFF	TGTGCCAGCAGAACCCGGGTCACCGGGGAGCTGTTTTTT
TRBJ2-5	many	TRBD2	TRBV29-1	CSVDIAGTGETQYF	TGCAGCGTTGATATAGCGGGAACCGGAGAGACCCAGTACTTC
TRBJ2-5	many	TRBD1	TRBV5-6	CASSLAGQGAETQYF	TGTGCCAGCAGCTTGGCTGGACAGGGGGCAGAGACCCAGTACTTC
TRBJ1-1	many	-	TRBV28	CASRNSGPEGTEAFF	TGTGCCAGCAGAAACTCAGGGCCCGAGGGGACTGAAGCTTTCTTT
TRBJ2-7	-	TRBD1	TRBV5-1	CASGVTGGSSYEQYF	TGCGCCAGCGGCGTGACAGGGGGCAGCTCCTACGAGCAGTACTTC
TRBJ1-5	-	-	TRBV2	CASSVDEGANQPQHF	TGTGCCAGCAGCGTAGATGAGGGAGCCAATCAGCCCCAGCATTTT
TRBJ1-5	many	-	TRBV20-1	CSARDYSNQPQHF	TGCAGTGCTAGAGATTATAGCAATCAGCCCCAGCATTTT
TRBJ2-3	many	TRBD1	TRBV5-1	CASSRDRGTDTQYF	TGCGCCAGCAGCAGGGACAGGGGTACAGATACGCAGTATTTT
TRBJ2-7	many	-	TRBV29-1	CSVERQNYEQYF	TGCAGCGTTGAAAGACAGAACTACGAGCAGTACTTC
TRBJ1-6	-	-	TRBV6-2/TRBV6-3	CASGEGEASPLHF	TGTGCCAGCGGCGAAGGGGAGGCTTCACCCCTCCACTTT
TRBJ2-7	-	-	TRBV13	CASSPYEEGSYEQYF	TGTGCCAGCAGCCCCTACGAGGAGGGCTCCTACGAGCAGTACTTC
TRBJ2-7	many	-	TRBV6-2/TRBV6-3	CASSYRAMSRGIEQYF	TGTGCCAGCAGTTACCGAGCGATGAGTCGGGGAATCGAGCAGTACTTC
TRBJ1-1	many	-	TRBV20-1	CSALQPNTEAFF	TGCAGTGCCTTACAACCGAACACTGAAGCTTTCTTT
TRBJ1-2	few	-	TRBV12-5	CASGRFGIDGYTF	TGTGCTAGTGGTCGGTTTGGCATCGATGGCTACACCTTC
TRBJ1-1	many	-	TRBV5-5	CASSLGWTEAFF	TGTGCCAGCAGCTTGGGGTGGACTGAAGCTTTCTTT
TRBJ2-7	many	TRBD1	TRBV7-9	CASSLVQGHFEQYF	TGTGCCAGCAGCTTAGTACAGGGGCATTTCGAGCAGTACTTC
TRBJ1-1	-	-	TRBV10-2	CASSDRDFEAFF	TGCGCCAGCAGTGACCGGGACTTTGAAGCTTTCTTT
TRBJ2-7	many	TRBD1	TRBV2	CASSVDRGGAVEQYF	TGTGCCAGCAGCGTCGACAGGGGCGGGGCAGTGGAGCAGTACTTC
TRBJ2-5	few	TRBD1	TRBV7-8	CASSNDRGETQYF	TGTGCCAGCAGTAACGACAGGGGGGAGACCCAGTACTTC
TRBJ1-5	many	TRBD1	TRBV6-4	CASSQGQGRGGFRDQPQHF	TGTGCCAGCAGCCAGGGACAGGGTCGAGGGGGGTTCAGGGATCAGCCCCAGCATTTT
TRBJ1-1	many	-	TRBV19	CASSIPLSFRGENTEAFF	TGTGCCAGTAGTATCCCCCTCAGTTTTCGCGGGGAGAACACTGAAGCTTTCTTT
TRBJ2-7	-	TRBD2	TRBV20-1	CSARGTSGESSYEQYF	TGCAGTGCTCGAGGGACTAGCGGGGAAAGCTCCTACGAGCAGTACTTC
TRBJ2-4	-	TRBD2	TRBV12-3/TRBV12-4	CASSQESAPREGLAKNIQYF	TGTGCCAGCAGCCAAGAGTCTGCTCCGCGGGAGGGCCTGGCCAAAAACATTCAGTACTTC
TRBJ2-6	many	TRBD1	TRBV19	CASRSLGQGPSGANVLTF	TGTGCCAGTAGGAGCCTCGGACAGGGGCCGTCTGGGGCCAACGTCCTGACTTTC
TRBJ2-2	-	-	TRBV2	CASSLSFTGTGELFF	TGTGCCAGCAGTTTAAGTTTTACAGGAACCGGGGAGCTGTTTTTT
TRBJ2-5	-	-	TRBV12-3/TRBV12-4	CASTDFGGDQETQYF	TGTGCCAGCACCGACTTCGGAGGGGACCAAGAGACCCAGTACTTC
TRBJ2-2	few	TRBD1	TRBV2	CASRPGQGAARNTGELFF	TGTGCCAGCAGACCGGGACAGGGGGCTGCTCGGAACACCGGGGAGCTGTTTTTT
TRBJ1-1	many	-	TRBV6-1	CASSDGRGTEAFF	TGTGCCAGCAGTGATGGAAGGGGGACTGAAGCTTTCTTT
TRBJ1-2	many	TRBD1	TRBV2	CASSYDRVFGYTF	TGTGCCAGCAGTTATGACAGGGTATTTGGCTACACCTTC
TRBJ2-5	-	-	TRBV19	CASSRDSTQETQYF	TGTGCCAGTAGTCGGGACTCGACGCAAGAGACCCAGTACTTC
TRBJ1-2	few	-	TRBV18	CASSPVREVGYTF	TGTGCCAGCTCACCGGTCAGGGAGGTCGGCTACACCTTC
TRBJ2-7	many	-	TRBV15	CATSEGLAVGSYEQYF	TGTGCCACCAGCGAGGGTCTGGCAGTGGGGTCCTACGAGCAGTACTTC
TRBJ2-7	-	-	TRBV28	CASSLSWGEQYF	TGTGCCAGCAGTTTATCGTGGGGCGAGCAGTACTTC